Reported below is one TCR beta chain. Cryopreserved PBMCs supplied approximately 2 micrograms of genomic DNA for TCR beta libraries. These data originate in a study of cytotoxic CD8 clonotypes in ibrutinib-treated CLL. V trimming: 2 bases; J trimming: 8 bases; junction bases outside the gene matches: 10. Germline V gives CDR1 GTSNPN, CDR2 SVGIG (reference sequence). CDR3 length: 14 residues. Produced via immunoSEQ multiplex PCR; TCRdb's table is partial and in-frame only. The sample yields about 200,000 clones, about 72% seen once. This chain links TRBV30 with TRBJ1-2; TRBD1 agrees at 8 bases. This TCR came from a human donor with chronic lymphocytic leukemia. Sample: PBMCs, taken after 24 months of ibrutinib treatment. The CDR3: CAWSSDRAFRGYTF. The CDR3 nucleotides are TGTGCCTGGAGTTCGGACAGGGCATTCCGGGGCTACACCTTC.